The 20 T cell receptor beta chains reported below all come from one sample, sequenced in a study of PD-L1 blockade in urothelial cancer. Sequencing used immunoSEQ multiplex PCR; TCRdb keeps in-frame clones, though not all of them. The table records about 88,000 clones, around nine tenths of them present only once. Sequenced here: PBMCs, sampled around atezolizumab (anti-PD-L1) treatment. The source is a man aged 60-69 years with urothelial cancer.

V usage is TRBV6-1 and J usage is TRBJ2-7, with a possible D match to TRBD1 (5 bases). With 4 bases removed from V and 1 base from J, the gap between germline ends came to 11 bases. Per the germline V gene, CDR1 is MNHNS and CDR2 is SASEGT. The CDR3 length is 14 residues. The CDR3: CASSGPGASYEQYF. In DNA form, the CDR3 reads TGTGCCAGCAGTGGGCCTGGGGCTTCCTACGAGCAGTACTTC.

This chain uses TRBV27 with TRBJ1-6, with TRBD1 matching 7 bases. With 6 bases clipped from V and 10 bases from J, the junction kept 6 bases outside the gene matches. This CDR3 has 13 residues. Germline CDR1 reads MNHEY; CDR2 reads SMNVEV (reference sequence). The CDR3 here is CASSGDRNSPLHF. The CDR3 bases are TGTGCCAGCAGCGGGGACAGAAACTCACCCCTCCACTTT.

V and J are TRBV18 and TRBJ2-5, with D uncertain. This CDR3 spans 14 amino acids. The germline gives CDR1 KGHSH, CDR2 LQKENI. V was trimmed by 5 bases and J by 4 bases, leaving 14 bases between them. CDR3 sequence: CASSSLPEAETQYF. The CDR3 DNA follows: TGTGCCAGCTCATCATTGCCCGAGGCAGAGACCCAGTACTTC.

The CDR3 sequence is CASSADRVDGTQYF. The CDR3 bases are TGTGCCAGCAGCGCTGACAGGGTAGATGGGACCCAGTACTTC. The chain employs TRBV5-4 and TRBJ2-5; 7 nucleotides line up with TRBD1. This CDR3 comprises 14 residues. Per germline, CDR1 SGHNT and CDR2 YYREEE (reference sequence). V trimming: 4 bases; J trimming: 7 bases; junction bases outside the gene matches: 10.

This chain links TRBV2 with TRBJ2-3; TRBD2 matches 10 bases. CDR3 length: 17 residues. CDR1 SNHLY and CDR2 FYNNEI come from the germline V gene. V lost 2 bases to trimming and J lost 6 bases; unmatched junction nucleotides: 11. The CDR3 reads CASSETLAGATLDTQYF. The CDR3 DNA sequence: TGTGCCAGCAGTGAAACCCTAGCGGGAGCGACTTTGGATACGCAGTATTTT.

V gene TRBV7-2 combines with J gene TRBJ2-1, with D uncertain. Germline V gene data show CDR1 as SGHTA and CDR2 as FQGNSA. CDR3 length: 12 residues. V lost 1 base and J lost 12, with 10 bases in between. The CDR3 spells CASSLEVGLQFF. DNA of the CDR3: TGTGCCAGCAGCTTAGAGGTGGGCCTGCAGTTCTTC.

This chain uses TRBV5-4 with TRBJ2-6; TRBD1 matches 7 bases. The CDR3 totals 14 residues. Germline assignment: CDR1 SGHNT and CDR2 YYREEE (reference sequence). V shed 6 bases and J 2 bases; nucleotides not matched to a gene: 2. The CDR3 DNA reads TGTGCCAGCACCGACAGGGCTGGGGCCAACGTCCTGACTTTC. It translates to CASTDRAGANVLTF.

The chain recombines TRBV28 with TRBJ2-5; D may be TRBD2 (6 bases). Germline V gives CDR1 MDHEN, CDR2 SYDVKM. Trimming removed 5 bases from V and 5 bases from J, with 18 bases in between. The CDR3 is made up of 15 amino acids. CDR3 sequence: CASSALRGGGETQYF. The CDR3 DNA sequence: TGTGCCAGCAGTGCCCTCCGGGGAGGCGGGGAGACCCAGTACTTC. The complete variable domain, with remaining parts taken from reference TRBV28 and TRBJ2-5, reads DVKVTQSSRYLVKRTGEKVFLECVQDMDHENMFWYRQDPGLGLRLIYFSYDVKMKEKGDIPEGYSVSREKKERFSLILESASTNQTSMYLCASSALRGGGETQYFGPGTRLLVL.

The chain recombines TRBV4-3 with TRBJ2-2; tentative D call: TRBD2 (5 bases). Germline V gives CDR1 LGHNA, CDR2 YSLEER. The CDR3 has 14 residues. The ends were cut back, 0 bases at V and 6 bases at J, with 8 bases in the middle. The CDR3 coding sequence is TGCGCCAGCAGCCAAGACTTGAGGGCCGGGGAGCTGTTTTTT. It translates to CASSQDLRAGELFF.

This clone was counted once. The chain carries TRBV15 and TRBJ1-5; D unresolved. CDR1 LNHNV and CDR2 YYDKDF come from the germline V gene (reference sequence). Trimming shortened V by 8 bases and J by 5 bases, and 10 bases separated the two germline ends. The CDR3 is made up of 12 amino acids. The CDR3 spells CATSRPDQPQHF. In nucleotides, the CDR3 is TGTGCCACCTCCAGGCCGGATCAGCCCCAGCATTTT.

This clone occurred a few times. This chain connects TRBV4-3 to TRBJ2-2; no clear D. Looked up from germline, CDR1 is LGHNA and CDR2 is YSLEER. CDR3 length: 13 amino acids. Trimming took 4 bases from V and 4 from J, leaving 7 bases between them. DNA for the CDR3: TGCGCCAGCAGCCGATTGAGCACCGGGGAGCTGTTTTTT. Amino acids: CASSRLSTGELFF.

The rearrangement uses TRBV28 and TRBJ1-2; D remains unclear. Per the germline V gene, CDR1 is MDHEN and CDR2 is SYDVKM. The CDR3 runs 12 residues. V lost 6 bases to trimming and J lost 7 bases, with 12 bases between them. CDR3 sequence reads: CASRTLEGGYTF. In DNA form, the CDR3 reads TGTGCCAGCAGGACGTTGGAGGGTGGCTACACCTTC.

DNA of the CDR3: TGTGCCAGCAACCGTCTCGGGGTTAGAGAGACCCAGTACTTC. This translates into CASNRLGVRETQYF. The chain combines TRBV2 with TRBJ2-5; D perhaps matches TRBD2 (5 bases). This CDR3 region has 14 residues. Germline CDR1 reads SNHLY; CDR2 reads FYNNEI. The V gene lost 7 bases and the J gene lost 4 bases, with 16 bases spanning the gap. Complete variable domain (other parts from reference TRBV2 and TRBJ2-5): EPEVTQTPSHQVTQMGQEVILRCVPISNHLYFYWYRQILGQKVEFLVSFYNNEISEKSEIFDDQFSVERPDGSNFTLKIRSTKLEDSAMYFCASNRLGVRETQYFGPGTRLLVL.

J is TRBJ2-3 and V is TRBV11-2; 8 bases agree with TRBD2. The CDR3 consists of 14 residues. With V trimmed by 5 bases and J by 7 bases, 8 bases remained unmatched. Germline CDR1 is SGHAT and CDR2 is FQNNGV. The CDR3, as DNA: TGTGCCAGCAGCGGGGGGACTAGTACTAATACGCAGTATTTT. As protein: CASSGGTSTNTQYF.

The chain employs TRBV10-3 and TRBJ1-2; a possible D gene is TRBD1 (5 bases). CDR1 ENHRY and CDR2 SYGVKD come from the germline V gene. This CDR3 region has 15 residues. The V gene lost 5 bases and the J gene lost 6 bases, with 19 bases spanning the gap. CDR3 loop: CAISTTQGGTDGYTF. The CDR3 region has the DNA TGTGCCATCAGTACCACTCAGGGAGGGACGGATGGCTACACCTTC.

The rearrangement uses TRBV7-3 and TRBJ2-2; weak D call: TRBD2 (6 bases). V lost 0 bases and J lost 3, with 14 bases in between. Germline assignment: CDR1 SGHTA and CDR2 FQGTGA. CDR3 length: 17 amino acids. CDR3 sequence reads: CASSLTGGTGDTGELFF. The CDR3 nucleotides are TGTGCCAGCAGCTTAACCGGCGGGACGGGGGACACCGGGGAGCTGTTTTTT. Variable domain in full (rest from reference TRBV7-3 and TRBJ2-2): GAGVSQTPSNKVTEKGKYVELRCDPISGHTALYWYRQSLGQGPEFLIYFQGTGAADDSGLPNDRFFAVRPEGSVSTLKIQRTERGDSAVYLCASSLTGGTGDTGELFFGEGSRLTVL.

The V and J genes are TRBV7-3 and TRBJ2-1; the match to TRBD1 covers 9 bases. J lost 6 bases, V lost 4 bases, and 7 bases had no gene match. The length of the CDR3 is 15 residues. Germline values: CDR1 SGHTA, CDR2 FQGTGA. Here the CDR3 reads CASSSRDRVTNEQFF. CDR3 sequence (DNA): TGTGCCAGCAGCTCCCGGGACAGGGTAACCAATGAGCAGTTCTTC.

Turning to this clone: One junction end does not reproduce the germline sequence, and a read error may be involved. This chain uses TRBV5-4 with TRBJ1-2, with 12 bases matching TRBD1. This CDR3 has 16 residues. The germline CDR1 and CDR2 sequences are SGHNT and YYREEE (reference sequence). The CDR3 sequence: CASSLEPGQGAEGYTF. CDR3 nucleotide sequence: TGTGCCAGCAGTTTGGAACCGGGACAGGGGGCGGAGGGCTACACCTTC.

The chain couples TRBV18 to TRBJ1-6; 7 bases map to TRBD1. Trimming took 5 bases from V and 5 from J; bases not matched to a gene: 6. Germline V gene sequence: CDR1 KGHSH, CDR2 LQKENI. This CDR3 is 15 amino acids long. In nucleotides, the CDR3 is TGTGCCAGCTCAGCCTGGGACAGCGATAATTCACCCCTCCACTTT. This encodes CASSAWDSDNSPLHF.

V is TRBV9 and J is TRBJ1-3, with 7 bases matching TRBD1. The germline V gene encodes CDR1 SGDLS and CDR2 YYNGEE. The length of the CDR3 is 14 residues. The V and J ends lost 7 bases and 3 bases, in that order; junction bases with no gene match: 7. CDR3 sequence: CASGPQGDGNTIYF. The DNA of the CDR3 is TGTGCCAGCGGACCGCAGGGGGATGGAAACACCATATATTTT.